Presented here are 7 T cell receptor beta chains from one specimen sequenced in a study of blood T cell repertoires in COVID-19. TCRdb's copy holds only in-frame clones and misses some; the assay was immunoSEQ multiplex PCR. Of about 340,000 clones in the sample, 80% to 90% were seen once. Sequencing used peripheral blood. The origin of the receptors is a woman aged 55-70 years with COVID-19, enrolled during active disease.

This clone came up once. The V and J genes are TRBV7-8 and TRBJ2-7, with D possibly being TRBD2 (5 bases). This CDR3 spans 13 amino acids. V lost 5 bases, J lost 5 bases, and 13 bases lay in between. Germline CDR1 and CDR2: SGHVS and FQNEAQ. CDR3 bases: TGTGCCAGCAGCACGGACCGGGGAGACGAGCAGTACTTC. Encoded protein: CASSTDRGDEQYF.

This chain uses TRBV5-1 with TRBJ2-3, with D perhaps TRBD1 (6 bases). The CDR3 loop spans 16 amino acids. In germline, CDR1 is SGHRS, CDR2 YFSETQ. Between the trimmed V and J ends, which lost 0 bases and 0 bases, there was a span of 11 bases. Written as DNA, the CDR3 is TGCGCCAGCAGCTTGGCCAGGGGATATAGCACAGATACGCAGTATTTT. Translation: CASSLARGYSTDTQYF. Supplemented by reference TRBV5-1 and TRBJ2-3, the full variable domain reads KAGVTQTPRYLIKTRGQQVTLSCSPISGHRSVSWYQQTPGQGLQFLFEYFSETQRNKGNFPGRFSGRQFSNSRSEMNVSTLELGDSALYLCASSLARGYSTDTQYFGPGTRLTVL.

V gene TRBV19 combines with J gene TRBJ1-1; D might be TRBD1 (5 bases). The germline gives CDR1 LNHDA, CDR2 SQIVND (reference sequence). The CDR3 length is 13 residues. The V end was cut by 6 bases, the J end by 4 bases, with 12 bases between. This CDR3 is CASSRREFTEAFF. In DNA form, the CDR3 reads TGTGCCAGTAGCCGCAGGGAATTCACTGAAGCTTTCTTT.

The V and J genes are TRBV5-5 and TRBJ2-7; D uncertain. Per germline, CDR1 SGHKS and CDR2 YYEKEE (reference sequence). V was shortened by 1 base and J by 4 bases, with 12 bases between the two germline ends. This CDR3 spans 14 amino acids. The CDR3 region has the DNA TGTGCCAGCAGCTTGTACAGTACCCTTTACGAGCAGTACTTC. Its translation: CASSLYSTLYEQYF. The full variable domain, its missing parts supplied by reference TRBV5-5 and TRBJ2-7, is DAGVTQSPTHLIKTRGQQVTLRCSPISGHKSVSWYQQVLGQGPQFIFQYYEKEERGRGNFPDRFSARQFPNYSSELNVNALLLGDSALYLCASSLYSTLYEQYFGPGTRLTVT.

The gene calls are TRBV6-6 and TRBJ1-1; D unresolved. The length of the CDR3 is 13 residues. Trimming pared 2 bases from V and 3 bases from J, leaving 7 bases between. Germline CDR1 MNHNY, CDR2 SVGAGI (reference sequence). The CDR3 sequence: CASSYGQDTEAFF. For the CDR3, the DNA is TGTGCCAGCAGTTACGGGCAGGACACTGAAGCTTTCTTT.

The chain employs TRBV5-1 and TRBJ2-4; D is unclear. This CDR3 is 15 amino acids long. V was cut by 0 bases and J by 4 bases, with 11 bases left in between. Germline lookup yields CDR1 SGHRS and CDR2 YFSETQ. CDR3 protein: CASSLALQAKNIQYF. CDR3 nucleotide sequence: TGCGCCAGCAGCTTGGCCCTTCAGGCAAAAAACATTCAGTACTTC. The whole variable domain, filled in from reference TRBV5-1 and TRBJ2-4, reads KAGVTQTPRYLIKTRGQQVTLSCSPISGHRSVSWYQQTPGQGLQFLFEYFSETQRNKGNFPGRFSGRQFSNSRSEMNVSTLELGDSALYLCASSLALQAKNIQYFGAGTRLSVL.

This sequence joins TRBV5-6 and TRBJ2-7, with 9 bases that match TRBD1. Germline values: CDR1 SGHDT, CDR2 YYEEEE. This CDR3 is 14 amino acids long. V was pared by 5 bases and J by 3 bases, with 6 bases of the junction left unmatched. The DNA for the CDR3 is TGTGCCAGCAGTGCGGGACAGGGTTTCTACGAGCAGTACTTC. As protein: CASSAGQGFYEQYF.